This TCR beta chain comes out of a study of CD4 T cells in relation to SARS-CoV-2 and coronaviruses. Trimming stripped 2 bases from V and 1 base from J, with 5 bases between. From germline, CDR1 is SGHVS and CDR2 FQNEAQ. The CDR3 totals 14 residues. Uncultured naive and memory CD4+ T cells supplied DNA for deep TCR-beta sequencing. TCRdb's copy holds only in-frame clones and misses some; the assay was immunoSEQ multiplex PCR. The table shows 58,000 or so clones, with about 90% occurring only once. Findings and limits, study-wide: This crossreactivity analysis covered spike protein alone, no other viral proteins.

Details on this clone: Antigen: not known.

V gene TRBV7-8 combines with J gene TRBJ2-2; possible D gene TRBD1, 5 bases. This TCR derives from an adult with COVID-19. Sequencing input: naive CD4+ T cells from PBMCs. The subset was: naive CD4+ T cells isolated by negative enrichment. Written as DNA, the CDR3 is TGTGCCAGCAGCTTAAGGGGGAACACCGGGGAGCTGTTTTTT. Translation gives CASSLRGNTGELFF. Using reference TRBV7-8 and TRBJ2-2 for the parts outside the CDR3, the full variable domain is GAGVSQSPRYKVAKRGQDVALRCDPISGHVSLFWYQQALGQGPEFLTYFQNEAQLDKSGLPSDRFFAERPEGSVSTLKIQRTQQEDSAVYLCASSLRGNTGELFFGEGSRLTVL.